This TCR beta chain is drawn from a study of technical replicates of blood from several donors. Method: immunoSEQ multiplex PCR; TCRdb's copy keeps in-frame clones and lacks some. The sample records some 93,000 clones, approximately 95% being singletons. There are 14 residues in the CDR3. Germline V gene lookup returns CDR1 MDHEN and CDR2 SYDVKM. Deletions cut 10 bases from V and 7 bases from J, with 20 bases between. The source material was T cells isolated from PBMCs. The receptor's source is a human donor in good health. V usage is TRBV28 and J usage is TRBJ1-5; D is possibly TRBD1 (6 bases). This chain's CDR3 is CATLGGGEGQPQHF. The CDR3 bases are TGTGCCACCCTCGGAGGGGGGGAGGGCCAGCCCCAGCATTTT.